These 6 T cell receptor beta chains came from one sample sequenced in a study of CD8 T cells in Susac syndrome. The RNA input was about 0.5 to 1 ug, and it was reverse transcribed with random hexamers. TCRdb processed the immunoSEQ multiplex PCR reads anew with MiXCR; each CDR3 protein has one entry. The table has 200,000 to 300,000 distinct CDR3 sequences, around 95% seen once. The specimen sequenced was CD4+ T cells from PBMCs. The receptors shown here come from a human donor with multiple sclerosis.

This chain connects TRBV28 to TRBJ2-5; D possibly matches TRBD1 or TRBD2 (6 bases each). Looked up from germline, CDR1 is MDHEN and CDR2 is SYDVKM. The CDR3 runs 14 residues. V was shortened by 10 bases and J by 4 bases, with 19 bases between the two germline ends. The CDR3 DNA is TGTGCCACATCCTCGATAAAGGGGGGAGAGACCCAGTACTTC. It is translated as CATSSIKGGETQYF.

The table lists this clonotype with a few counts. The chain employs TRBV19 and TRBJ2-3; D is uncertain. Germline assignment: CDR1 LNHDA and CDR2 SQIVND (reference sequence). Trimming cost V 3 bases and J 4 bases, with 2 bases left between them. The CDR3 is 11 amino acids. The CDR3 loop reads CASSIADTQYF. Here the CDR3 DNA reads TGTGCCAGTAGTATCGCAGATACGCAGTATTTT.

This chain joins TRBV7-6 and TRBJ2-5; tentative D call: TRBD2 (6 bases). Germline lookup yields CDR1 SGHVS and CDR2 FNYEAQ. This CDR3 spans 14 amino acids. V lost 1 base and J 5 bases, leaving 11 bases between the germline ends. CDR3 sequence (DNA): TGTGCCAGCAGCTTAGGGCCGGGGGTCGAGACCCAGTACTTC. This codes for CASSLGPGVETQYF.

V gene TRBV11-2 combines with J gene TRBJ1-4; the match to TRBD1 covers 8 bases. This CDR3 spans 20 amino acids. Looked up from germline, CDR1 is SGHAT and CDR2 is FQNNGV. V shed 3 bases, J shed 0 bases, and the junction held 15 bases outside the gene matches. The CDR3 nucleotides read TGTGCCAGCAGCTTGTTACCCTGGGACAGGCCCGCTGCAACTAATGAAAAACTGTTTTTT. Translation: CASSLLPWDRPAATNEKLFF.

The chain carries TRBV27 and TRBJ2-7; no firm D call. The V end was cut by 2 bases, the J end by 5 bases, with 13 bases between. CDR3 length: 14 amino acids. The germline V gene has CDR1 MNHEY and CDR2 SMNVEV (reference sequence). The CDR3: CASSLDRFWDEQYF. CDR3 sequence (DNA): TGTGCCAGCAGTTTAGATCGGTTCTGGGACGAGCAGTACTTC.

V usage is TRBV24-1 and J usage is TRBJ1-3, with D perhaps matching TRBD1 (5 bases). Trimming pared 3 bases from V and 4 bases from J, leaving 9 bases between. The CDR3 has 14 residues. Looked up from germline, CDR1 is KGHDR and CDR2 is SFDVKD. The DNA for the CDR3 is TGTGCCACCAGTGATCCCCGGGGCGGAAACACCATATATTTT. This encodes CATSDPRGGNTIYF.